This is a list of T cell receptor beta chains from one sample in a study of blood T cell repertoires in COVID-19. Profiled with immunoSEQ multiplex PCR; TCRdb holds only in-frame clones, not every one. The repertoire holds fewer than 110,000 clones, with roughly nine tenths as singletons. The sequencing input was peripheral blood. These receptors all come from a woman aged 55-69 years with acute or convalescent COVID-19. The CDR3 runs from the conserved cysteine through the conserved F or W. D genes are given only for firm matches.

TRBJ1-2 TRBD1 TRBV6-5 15 CASSYADRRLNGYTF
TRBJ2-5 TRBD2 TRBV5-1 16 CASSSSSGRLGETQYF
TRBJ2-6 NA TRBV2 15 CASSADSSGANVLTF
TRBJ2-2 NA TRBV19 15 CASRVEEWETGELFF
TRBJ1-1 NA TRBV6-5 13 CASRETATSEAFF
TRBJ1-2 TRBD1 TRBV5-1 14 CASRGQPGGYGYTF
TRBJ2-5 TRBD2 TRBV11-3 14 CASSARERQETQYF
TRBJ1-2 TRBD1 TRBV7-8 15 CASSSLGTGFYGYTF
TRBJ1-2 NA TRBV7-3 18 CASSLRAQGSAEKDGYTF
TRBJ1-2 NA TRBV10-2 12 CASSEQSIGYTF
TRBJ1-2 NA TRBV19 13 CASNSRGVYGYTF
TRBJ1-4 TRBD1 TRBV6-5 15 CASSYGGTGAEKVFF
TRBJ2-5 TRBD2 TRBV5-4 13 CASSLPGGGTQYF
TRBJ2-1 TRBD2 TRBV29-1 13 CSAEGGRKNEQFF
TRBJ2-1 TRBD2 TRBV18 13 CASSILADNEQFF
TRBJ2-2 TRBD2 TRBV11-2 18 CASSLNLGLAGNTGELFF
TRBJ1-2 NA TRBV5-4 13 CASSHRVDYGYTF
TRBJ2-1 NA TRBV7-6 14 CASSLGASKHEQFF
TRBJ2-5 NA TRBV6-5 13 CASIRDNRETQYF
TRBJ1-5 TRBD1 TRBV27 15 CASSAWDRPNQPQHF
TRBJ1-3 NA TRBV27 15 CASSLDSFSGNTIYF
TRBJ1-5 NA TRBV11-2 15 CASSRRPQGNQPQHF
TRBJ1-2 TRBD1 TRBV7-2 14 CASSATGGRGGYTF
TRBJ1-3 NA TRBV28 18 CASSPGAVRGISGNTIYF
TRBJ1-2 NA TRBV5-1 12 CASHLGPYGYTF
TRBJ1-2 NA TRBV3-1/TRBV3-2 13 CASSPPGAYGYTF
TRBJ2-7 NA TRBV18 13 CASSPRTEHEQYF
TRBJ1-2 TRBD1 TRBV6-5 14 CASSKGQGAYGYTF
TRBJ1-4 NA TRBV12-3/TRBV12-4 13 CASRVVGSEKLFF
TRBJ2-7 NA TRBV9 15 CASSPRADSSYEQYF
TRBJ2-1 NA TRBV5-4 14 CASSSRDSTNEQFF
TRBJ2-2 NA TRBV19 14 CASSSGLNTGELFF
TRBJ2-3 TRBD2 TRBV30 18 CAWRSSFSGSVGTDTQYF